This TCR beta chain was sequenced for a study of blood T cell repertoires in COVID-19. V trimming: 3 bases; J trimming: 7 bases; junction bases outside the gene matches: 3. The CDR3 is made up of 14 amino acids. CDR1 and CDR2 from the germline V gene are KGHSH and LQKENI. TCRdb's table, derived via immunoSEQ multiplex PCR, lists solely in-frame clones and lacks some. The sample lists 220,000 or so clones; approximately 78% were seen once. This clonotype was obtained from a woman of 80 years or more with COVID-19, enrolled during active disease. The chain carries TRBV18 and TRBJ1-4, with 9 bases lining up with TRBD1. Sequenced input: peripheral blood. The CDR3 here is CASSPGQGFEKLFF. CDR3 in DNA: TGTGCCAGCTCACCGGGACAGGGATTTGAAAAACTGTTTTTT.